This T cell receptor beta chain emerged from a study of blood T cell repertoires in COVID-19 (dated by TCRdb to about 2020). The study in broad terms: Samples from collaborators originated in the United States, Italy and Spain and spanned both the acute and convalescent phases of COVID-19. The prospective study material was composed of cDNA or gDNA derived from T cells, B-cell-depleted T cells, or PBMCs. Deeply sampled blood TCRbeta repertoires from subjects exposed to, actively infected with, or recovered from COVID-19 were included in the dataset. The repertoires were released in a freely available public database meant as a resource for research on the immune response to SARS-CoV-2. Samples were obtained from the ongoing ImmuneRACE study (first 160 participants) and from 1,254 subjects provided by 6 global collaborators. Sample metadata almost always included a de-identified subject ID, COVID-19 status, age in years and sex. Where available, HLA class I and class II types were obtained from metadata supplied by the sample provider rather than from assay-based typing. Study-wide findings and limitations: The amount of clinical and demographic metadata varied by source and participant and was provided uncurated.

On this clone itself: The specificity of this receptor is unknown. Within one base of it there is no much larger clone, and no base qualities were kept.

Trimming takes 2 bases off V and 11 bases off J; junction bases not matched to a gene: 7. The germline V gene encodes CDR1 MNHEY and CDR2 SVGEGT. The CDR3 numbers 13 residues from cysteine through phenylalanine. Only the CDR3 portion is preserved as DNA: 39 bases, with reading frame beginning at the first base. One collaborating source in Seattle enrolled patients during active infection and followed them longitudinally through the course of disease. Collaborating institutions collected whole blood in K2EDTA tubes following their own protocols. Collaborator samples were shipped for TCRbeta analysis as frozen whole blood, isolated PBMCs, or DNA extracted from either sample type. TCRbeta CDR3 regions were amplified from genomic DNA using the immunoSEQ Assay, a bias-controlled multiplex PCR. For the original study's pipeline: The number of nucleated cells in each sample was estimated by amplification of reference gene primers within the assay. To quantify the absolute abundance of each unique TCRbeta CDR3 rearrangement, sequence reads were collapsed and filtered. For each sample, productive Simpson clonality was calculated as the square root of Simpson's diversity index across productive rearrangements. Sourced from immuneACCESS, this table was stored by TCRdb with only in-frame sequences that have V and J called. A share of the clones is absent; for the studies checked, an unresolved V gene accounts for under half, and the remainder has no known explanation. That table is the source of V, J and clone size, and D and trimming were worked out from the DNA. The sample data list 300,000 to 450,000 clones, and approximately 89% of these were observed just once. 3.9% of the sample is held by the ten biggest clonotypes.

The receptor was derived from an older woman with COVID-19, enrolled during active disease. The chain joins TRBV6-2 or TRBV6-3 to TRBJ1-1, and 8 junctional nucleotides match TRBD1. The source material was peripheral blood. The DNA sequence is as follows: TGTGCCAGCAGTTACCTGCAGGGGGCTGGCGCTTTCTTT. Its protein is CASSYLQGAGAFF.